This TCR beta chain was identified during a study of blood T cell repertoires in COVID-19. Across the study: T cells, B-cell-depleted T cells, or PBMCs supplied cDNA or gDNA.

Under the authors' procedure: Reference gene primer amplification yielded estimated nucleated cell counts. Using immunoSEQ multiplex PCR, the repertoire was profiled, and TCRdb retains in-frame clones only, with some absent. The DNA was the basis for D and trimming; V, J and clone size are from that table. The data show roughly 290,000 clones, 90% seen once. The sequence came from a woman aged 30 to 39 with COVID-19, enrolled during active disease. Sequencing was performed on peripheral blood.

The CDR3 sequence is CASSLGLGGEKLFF. As DNA, the CDR3 is TGCGCCAGCAGCCTGGGACTAGGCGGGGAAAAACTGTTTTTT. The gene calls are TRBV4-3 and TRBJ1-4; D perhaps matches TRBD1 (5 bases). The CDR3 is made up of 14 amino acids. Germline V gene sequence: CDR1 LGHNA, CDR2 YSLEER. Trimming removed 4 bases from V and 8 bases from J, with 14 bases in between.